Listed below are T cell receptor beta chains from one sample, sequenced in a study of shared clonotypes between healthy human individuals. Here immunoSEQ multiplex PCR was the method, and the copy in TCRdb shows in-frame clones only, minus some. The repertoire holds some 2.4 million clones, 80% to 95% seen once, with around 0.4% in the top ten. The sequenced material came from naive CD4+ T cells from PBMCs. These receptors were collected from a man between 18 and 29 years old in good health. Some clones in this sample may be carry-over from other donors' samples. The CDR3 runs from the conserved cysteine through the conserved F or W. D genes are given only for firm matches. Some rows have no size entry. The others give once, few or many, or a class for an expanded clone.

d_call: NA; j_call: TRBJ1-1; v_call: TRBV7-2; clone_size: NA; cdr3_nt: TGTGCCAGCAGCTTAGTTTGGTCGAACACTGAAGCTTTCTTT; cdr3_aa: CASSLVWSNTEAFF
d_call: TRBD2; j_call: TRBJ2-7; v_call: TRBV5-1; clone_size: once; cdr3_nt: TGCGCCAGCAGCTTGGCCCCTCTAGCGGGAGAAGTTGGTAGCTTC; cdr3_aa: CASSLAPLAGEVGSF
d_call: TRBD2; j_call: TRBJ2-2; v_call: TRBV2; clone_size: once; cdr3_nt: TGTGCCAGCAGTGGGACTAGCGGGAGGACCGGGGAGCTGTTTTTT; cdr3_aa: CASSGTSGRTGELFF
d_call: TRBD2; j_call: TRBJ2-7; v_call: TRBV27; clone_size: NA; cdr3_nt: TGTGCCAGCAGTTTCTCCGGGACTACCGGCTACGAGCAGTACTTC; cdr3_aa: CASSFSGTTGYEQYF
d_call: NA; j_call: TRBJ2-1; v_call: TRBV5-1; clone_size: NA; cdr3_nt: TGCGCCAGCAGCTTGCGAGGAGTTGATGAGCAGTTCTTC; cdr3_aa: CASSLRGVDEQFF
d_call: TRBD2; j_call: TRBJ2-5; v_call: TRBV7-2; clone_size: NA; cdr3_nt: TGTGCCAGCATGCTACTAGCGGGAGGGGTTGCGGAGACCCAGTACTTC; cdr3_aa: CASMLLAGGVAETQYF
d_call: NA; j_call: TRBJ1-2; v_call: TRBV4-1; clone_size: few; cdr3_nt: TGCGCCAGCAGCCAAGATCTGACATATGGCTACACCTTC; cdr3_aa: CASSQDLTYGYTF
d_call: TRBD1; j_call: TRBJ2-3; v_call: TRBV7-2; clone_size: once; cdr3_nt: TGTGCCAGCAGCCCTGCGAGGGCCAGGGGGACGCAGTATTTT; cdr3_aa: CASSPARARGTQYF
d_call: NA; j_call: TRBJ1-2; v_call: TRBV10-1; clone_size: NA; cdr3_nt: TGCGCCAGCTCTCAAGGCCCCGGGAGCTATGGCTACACCTTC; cdr3_aa: CASSQGPGSYGYTF
d_call: NA; j_call: TRBJ1-5; v_call: TRBV27; clone_size: once; cdr3_nt: TGTGCCAGCAGTTCAACAACTAGGACGCAGCGAGACCAGCCCCAGCATTTT; cdr3_aa: CASSSTTRTQRDQPQHF
d_call: NA; j_call: TRBJ1-2; v_call: TRBV25-1; clone_size: NA; cdr3_nt: TGTGCCAGCAGACCCGGGACACTCTATGGCTACACCTTC; cdr3_aa: CASRPGTLYGYTF
d_call: NA; j_call: TRBJ2-7; v_call: TRBV14; clone_size: NA; cdr3_nt: TGTGCCAGCAGCCTCCTTAGGGGAGCCTACGAGCAGTACTTC; cdr3_aa: CASSLLRGAYEQYF
d_call: NA; j_call: TRBJ2-3; v_call: TRBV14; clone_size: NA; cdr3_nt: TGTGCCAGCAGCCAAGATGTAGCGAGCACAGATACGCAGTATTTT; cdr3_aa: CASSQDVASTDTQYF
d_call: TRBD1; j_call: TRBJ2-7; v_call: TRBV18; clone_size: NA; cdr3_nt: TGTGCCAGCTACGCGACAGGGGGCCACCGACGGGGCTACGAGCAGTACTTC; cdr3_aa: CASYATGGHRRGYEQYF
d_call: NA; j_call: TRBJ1-2; v_call: TRBV28; clone_size: NA; cdr3_nt: TGTGCCAGCAGTGTTTACAGGGAAGATGAGGGAGGCTACACCTTC; cdr3_aa: CASSVYREDEGGYTF
d_call: NA; j_call: TRBJ2-2; v_call: TRBV5-1; clone_size: NA; cdr3_nt: TGCGCCAGCAGCTTCAGTAAAGGGGGAGGAAACACCGGGGAGCTGTTTTTT; cdr3_aa: CASSFSKGGGNTGELFF
d_call: TRBD1; j_call: TRBJ1-1; v_call: TRBV5-1; clone_size: NA; cdr3_nt: TGCGCCAGCAGCTTGAACAGGGGAGCCTCAGGGAGGAACACTGAAGCTTTCTTT; cdr3_aa: CASSLNRGASGRNTEAFF
d_call: TRBD1; j_call: TRBJ2-7; v_call: TRBV6-5; clone_size: NA; cdr3_nt: TGTGCCAGCAGTTACGAGGGGGCCCCCTACGAGCAGTACTTC; cdr3_aa: CASSYEGAPYEQYF
d_call: NA; j_call: TRBJ1-1; v_call: TRBV21-1; clone_size: NA; cdr3_nt: TGTGCCAGCAGCAGTGCAAGGCGGACAGTGAACACTGAAGCTTTCTTT; cdr3_aa: CASSSARRTVNTEAFF
d_call: TRBD1; j_call: TRBJ1-1; v_call: TRBV7-3; clone_size: NA; cdr3_nt: TGTGCCAGCAGCTTACTGGGACAGGGAGGGGAGACTGAAGCTTTCTTT; cdr3_aa: CASSLLGQGGETEAFF
d_call: TRBD1; j_call: TRBJ2-4; v_call: TRBV27; clone_size: NA; cdr3_nt: TGTGCCAGCAGTTTATCGCTGGACAGGGGGCGAAGAAACATTCAGTACTTC; cdr3_aa: CASSLSLDRGRRNIQYF
d_call: NA; j_call: TRBJ1-5; v_call: TRBV9; clone_size: NA; cdr3_nt: TGTGCCAGCAACCTTGGGGGGATAAATCAGCCCCAGCATTTT; cdr3_aa: CASNLGGINQPQHF
d_call: NA; j_call: TRBJ2-1; v_call: TRBV30; clone_size: NA; cdr3_nt: TGTGCCTGGAGAAAATGGTTCTACAATGAGCAGTTCTTC; cdr3_aa: CAWRKWFYNEQFF
d_call: TRBD2; j_call: TRBJ2-3; v_call: TRBV7-9; clone_size: NA; cdr3_nt: TGTGCCAGCAGCTTGGGGACTACCTACACAGATACGCAGTATTTT; cdr3_aa: CASSLGTTYTDTQYF
d_call: NA; j_call: TRBJ2-1; v_call: TRBV7-3; clone_size: once; cdr3_nt: TGTGCCAGCAGCTTAAATGGGGCTAGCCGGGCCCGAGGTGAGCAGTTCTTC; cdr3_aa: CASSLNGASRARGEQFF
d_call: NA; j_call: TRBJ2-2; v_call: TRBV28; clone_size: NA; cdr3_nt: TGTGCCAGCCGGTCCTGGGGGGCCGGGGAGCTGTTTTTT; cdr3_aa: CASRSWGAGELFF
d_call: TRBD2; j_call: TRBJ2-2; v_call: TRBV2; clone_size: NA; cdr3_nt: TGTGCCAGCAGTGTTCCAATAGCGGGAAACACCGGGGAGCTGTTTTTT; cdr3_aa: CASSVPIAGNTGELFF
d_call: NA; j_call: TRBJ2-3; v_call: TRBV9; clone_size: NA; cdr3_nt: TGTGCCAGCAGCGTAGTATCAGATACGCAGTATTTT; cdr3_aa: CASSVVSDTQYF
d_call: NA; j_call: TRBJ2-2; v_call: TRBV9; clone_size: once; cdr3_nt: TGTGCCAGCAGCGTATATAGTAACACCGGGGAGCTGTTTTTT; cdr3_aa: CASSVYSNTGELFF
d_call: NA; j_call: TRBJ2-1; v_call: TRBV7-9; clone_size: NA; cdr3_nt: TGTGCCAGCAGCTTACGCACCAGGGAGGACTACAATGAGCAGTTCTTC; cdr3_aa: CASSLRTREDYNEQFF
d_call: NA; j_call: TRBJ2-2; v_call: TRBV27; clone_size: once; cdr3_nt: TGTGCCAGCAGTCCCGTTGGGGCACCGTACACCGGGGAGCTGTTTTTT; cdr3_aa: CASSPVGAPYTGELFF
d_call: NA; j_call: TRBJ2-1; v_call: TRBV5-1; clone_size: once; cdr3_nt: TGCGCCAGCAGCTTGGCCGGCGGCAGGGTGGGCAATGAGCAGTTCTTC; cdr3_aa: CASSLAGGRVGNEQFF
d_call: NA; j_call: TRBJ1-5; v_call: TRBV19; clone_size: NA; cdr3_nt: TGTGCCAGCAACGCGGCTGAGTATCGGCCCCAGCATTTT; cdr3_aa: CASNAAEYRPQHF
d_call: TRBD1; j_call: TRBJ2-5; v_call: TRBV5-1; clone_size: NA; cdr3_nt: TGCGCCAGCAGCGGCCGGACAGGCCCCCCGACGACCCAGTACTTC; cdr3_aa: CASSGRTGPPTTQYF
d_call: TRBD1; j_call: TRBJ2-7; v_call: TRBV4-3; clone_size: NA; cdr3_nt: TGCGCCAGCAGCCAACGTCGGGACAGGGGGATCCACGAGCAGTACTTC; cdr3_aa: CASSQRRDRGIHEQYF
d_call: TRBD2; j_call: TRBJ2-1; v_call: TRBV4-1; clone_size: few; cdr3_nt: TGCGCCAGCAGCCTGCCCCGGACTAGCGGGAGGAGTCAGAGAAATGAGCAGTTCTTC; cdr3_aa: CASSLPRTSGRSQRNEQFF
d_call: TRBD1; j_call: TRBJ2-3; v_call: TRBV7-3; clone_size: NA; cdr3_nt: TGTGCCAGCAGCGAACTAACAGGGGCCGGTACGCAGTATTTT; cdr3_aa: CASSELTGAGTQYF
d_call: NA; j_call: TRBJ2-7; v_call: TRBV4-3; clone_size: NA; cdr3_nt: TGCGCCAGCAGCCAAGTTGGGGGGAGCGAGCAGTACTTC; cdr3_aa: CASSQVGGSEQYF
d_call: TRBD1; j_call: TRBJ1-5; v_call: TRBV5-1; clone_size: NA; cdr3_nt: TGCGCCAGCAGCTTGTCAGGGGGCCATAATCAGCCCCAGCATTTT; cdr3_aa: CASSLSGGHNQPQHF
d_call: NA; j_call: TRBJ2-7; v_call: TRBV18; clone_size: NA; cdr3_nt: TGTGCCAGCTCACCTAGCTCCGGGAGAGGGGCCTACGAGCAGTACTTC; cdr3_aa: CASSPSSGRGAYEQYF
d_call: TRBD2; j_call: TRBJ2-1; v_call: TRBV7-3; clone_size: NA; cdr3_nt: TGTGCCAGCAGGAGGACTAGCGGAGAGTCCTACAATGAGCAGTTCTTC; cdr3_aa: CASRRTSGESYNEQFF
d_call: NA; j_call: TRBJ1-1; v_call: TRBV28; clone_size: NA; cdr3_nt: TGTGCCAGCAGTGCAGGGCCCCCGAGCACTGAAGCTTTCTTT; cdr3_aa: CASSAGPPSTEAFF
d_call: NA; j_call: TRBJ2-3; v_call: TRBV7-5; clone_size: NA; cdr3_nt: TGTGTCAGAAGCCTCAGGACTAGCGCTGCCAGCACAGATACGCAGTATTTT; cdr3_aa: CVRSLRTSAASTDTQYF
d_call: TRBD2; j_call: TRBJ2-1; v_call: TRBV18; clone_size: NA; cdr3_nt: TGTGCCAGCTCTCGGCTAGTTATAGCGGGAGGGCTGAGCTCCTACAATGAGCAGTTCTTC; cdr3_aa: CASSRLVIAGGLSSYNEQFF
d_call: TRBD2; j_call: TRBJ2-3; v_call: TRBV4-2; clone_size: NA; cdr3_nt: TGTGCCAGCAGCCAAGATCAGCGGGGTGGAGATACGCAGTATTTT; cdr3_aa: CASSQDQRGGDTQYF
d_call: NA; j_call: TRBJ1-1; v_call: TRBV5-4; clone_size: NA; cdr3_nt: TGTGCCAGCAGCCAAATGAGGACGGGGGGGAACACTGAAGCTTTCTTT; cdr3_aa: CASSQMRTGGNTEAFF